The next 21 T cell receptor beta chains were all read from a single sample in a study of PD-1 blockade in classical Hodgkin lymphoma. The time point is: cycle 4 day 1 (C4D1), after five to seven weeks of nivolumab. With no exception, relapse followed autologous stem cell transplantation in all patients, and brentuximab vedotin exposure varied. Some clones are missing from TCRdb's copy, which holds only in-frame ones; the method was immunoSEQ multiplex PCR. The sample comprises over 85,000 clones, 85% to 95% of which are singletons, and just under 2% rests with the top ten. Source: peripheral blood mononuclear cells (PBMCs), taken before the fourth cycle of nivolumab. The receptors come from a human donor with classical Hodgkin lymphoma.

This chain joins TRBV6-1 and TRBJ1-1; the D is unclear. CDR3 length: 14 amino acids. V lost 10 bases and J 3 bases, leaving 18 bases between the germline ends. Germline lookup yields CDR1 MNHNS and CDR2 SASEGT. Written as DNA, the CDR3 is TGTGCCACCCTCAAACCAGATGATCACACTGAAGCTTTCTTT. Its protein product is CATLKPDDHTEAFF.

The rearrangement joins TRBV7-6 to TRBJ1-1; D might be TRBD1 (5 bases). V lost 4 bases and J 10 bases, leaving 16 bases between the germline ends. The CDR3 has 13 residues. From germline, CDR1 is SGHVS and CDR2 FNYEAQ. CDR3 nucleotides: TGTGCCAGCAGCTATCAAGCGGGGGTGGGAGCTTTCTTT. Protein sequence: CASSYQAGVGAFF.

The V call is TRBV28, the J call TRBJ2-7; the D gene could be TRBD1 or TRBD2 (5 bases each). The CDR3 contains 13 residues. Trimming left V 9 bases short and J 1 base short, with 13 bases between. Per germline, CDR1 MDHEN and CDR2 SYDVKM. CDR3 loop: CASFRDGSYEQYF. CDR3 bases: TGTGCCAGTTTCCGGGACGGATCCTACGAGCAGTACTTC.

In its sample, this clone was seen once. The rearrangement links TRBV29-1 to TRBJ2-7; TRBD1 or TRBD2 may be the D gene (7 bases each). The germline V and J ends were trimmed by 4 bases and 2 bases, with 24 bases remaining between them. The CDR3 runs 17 residues. Germline lookup yields CDR1 SQVTM and CDR2 ANQGSEA. CDR3 amino acids: CSVVGRGRGRVPYEQYF. The CDR3 DNA is TGCAGCGTTGTTGGGAGGGGGCGCGGGCGGGTTCCCTACGAGCAGTACTTC.

This rearrangement joins TRBV16 to TRBJ2-7, with 9 bases aligning to TRBD1. V lost 5 bases, J lost 6 bases, and 8 bases stayed unmatched. The germline gives CDR1 KGHSY, CDR2 FQNENV. The CDR3 contains 14 residues. CDR3 nucleotide sequence: TGTGCCAGCAGCGACCGGGACAGGGTCCGCGAGCAGTACTTC. It codes for CASSDRDRVREQYF.

The chain couples TRBV10-3 to TRBJ2-1, with D possibly being TRBD1 (5 bases). The CDR3 is made up of 16 amino acids. The V and J ends lost 0 bases and 3 bases respectively, with 12 bases between them. Germline values: CDR1 ENHRY, CDR2 SYGVKD. CDR3 protein: CAISESPETVYNEQFF. CDR3 nucleotide sequence: TGTGCCATCAGTGAGTCCCCCGAGACAGTCTACAATGAGCAGTTCTTC.

The V call is TRBV2, the J call TRBJ2-7, with TRBD2 matching over 11 bases. J was trimmed by 3 bases and V by 5 bases; bases with no gene match: 15. CDR1 SNHLY and CDR2 FYNNEI come from the germline V gene. There are 18 residues in the CDR3. The CDR3 loop reads CASSPRQAPGTSGYEQYF. CDR3 bases: TGTGCCAGCAGTCCCCGGCAGGCCCCCGGGACTAGCGGCTACGAGCAGTACTTC. Looking up the rest from reference TRBV2 and TRBJ2-7 gives the full variable domain: EPEVTQTPSHQVTQMGQEVILRCVPISNHLYFYWYRQILGQKVEFLVSFYNNEISEKSEIFDDQFSVERPDGSNFTLKIRSTKLEDSAMYFCASSPRQAPGTSGYEQYFGPGTRLTVT.

The chain joins TRBV7-8 to TRBJ2-6, with D possibly TRBD2 on 6 matching bases. Germline CDR1 reads SGHVS; CDR2 reads FQNEAQ. V gave up 4 bases and J gave up 4 bases, with 11 bases separating them. The CDR3 runs 15 residues. The CDR3 loop is CASSSGGTGANVLTF. The CDR3 bases are TGTGCCAGCAGCTCCGGGGGAACAGGGGCCAACGTCCTGACTTTC.

V usage is TRBV10-3 and J usage is TRBJ1-2; D unresolved. This CDR3 has 11 residues. Trimming pared 6 bases from V and 7 bases from J, leaving 9 bases between. Germline V CDR1 and CDR2: ENHRY, SYGVKD. The CDR3 is CAIRTPAGYTF. In DNA, the CDR3 is TGTGCCATCAGGACCCCGGCTGGCTACACCTTC.

V usage is TRBV27 and J usage is TRBJ1-6; D gene uncertain. Germline V lookup: CDR1 MNHEY, CDR2 SMNVEV (reference sequence). The CDR3 runs to 16 residues. The V end lost 3 bases, the J end lost 7 bases, and 16 bases lay between the germline ends. The CDR3 sequence is CASSFGLGRPNSPLHF. The CDR3 DNA reads as TGTGCCAGCAGTTTCGGATTGGGCAGGCCGAATTCACCCCTCCACTTT.

V usage is TRBV6-4 and J usage is TRBJ1-1; perhaps TRBD1 as D (6 bases). The germline V and J ends were trimmed by 6 bases and 1 base, with 12 bases remaining between them. Germline CDR1 is MRHNA and CDR2 is SNTAGT. This CDR3 region has 14 residues. CDR3 amino acids: CASRTGPANTEAFF. DNA for the CDR3: TGTGCCAGCAGGACAGGTCCAGCGAACACTGAAGCTTTCTTT.

V is TRBV28 and J is TRBJ2-4, with a tentative D call TRBD2 (5 bases). The germline CDR1 and CDR2 sequences are MDHEN and SYDVKM. Trimming removed 2 bases from V and 7 bases from J, with 18 bases in between. This CDR3 has 16 amino acids. The CDR3 coding sequence is TGTGCCAGCAGTTTAGTTCCGCGGGCGCGTCCCAACATTCAGTACTTC. This translates into CASSLVPRARPNIQYF. The variable domain in full, with the rest retrieved from reference TRBV28 and TRBJ2-4, is DVKVTQSSRYLVKRTGEKVFLECVQDMDHENMFWYRQDPGLGLRLIYFSYDVKMKEKGDIPEGYSVSREKKERFSLILESASTNQTSMYLCASSLVPRARPNIQYFGAGTRLSVL.

The chain carries TRBV13 and TRBJ1-1; D is unclear. From germline, CDR1 is PRHDT and CDR2 FYEKMQ (reference sequence). The V gene lost 3 bases and the J gene lost 2 bases, with 13 bases spanning the gap. The CDR3 spans 15 residues. CDR3 in amino acids: CASSLRRAANTEAFF. As DNA, the CDR3 is TGTGCCAGCAGCTTGCGGCGGGCCGCAAACACTGAAGCTTTCTTT.

This rearrangement joins TRBV30 to TRBJ1-4, with D uncertain. From germline, CDR1 is GTSNPN and CDR2 SVGIG (reference sequence). The length of the CDR3 is 11 residues. With 1 base removed from V and 8 bases from J, the gap between germline ends came to 5 bases. CDR3 coding DNA: TGTGCCTGGAGTGGTAACGAAAAACTGTTTTTT. Protein sequence: CAWSGNEKLFF.

The rearrangement links TRBV7-9 to TRBJ1-2, with a weak D call TRBD1 (6 bases). CDR3 length equals 15 residues. CDR1 is SEHNR, CDR2 FQNEAQ, per germline (reference sequence). Trimming stripped 5 bases from V and 4 bases from J, with 17 bases between. CDR3 coding DNA: TGTGCCAGCAGCCAGAAACAGGGTATGGGCTATGGCTACACCTTC. Translated: CASSQKQGMGYGYTF.

The CDR3 spells CASSPGLAGGGGETQYF. CDR3 DNA sequence: TGCGCCAGCAGCCCGGGACTAGCGGGAGGGGGAGGAGAGACCCAGTACTTC. The chain links TRBV5-1 to TRBJ2-5; TRBD2 matches at 16 bases. CDR1 is SGHRS, CDR2 YFSETQ, per germline. The CDR3 contains 17 residues. V lost 4 bases, J lost 4 bases, and 7 bases stayed unmatched.

V is TRBV7-9 and J is TRBJ2-5; possible D gene TRBD1, 6 bases. There are 15 residues in the CDR3. Deletions cut 1 base from V and 4 bases from J, with 13 bases between. The germline gives CDR1 SEHNR, CDR2 FQNEAQ (reference sequence). The CDR3 protein is CASSLVGQPGETQYF. CDR3 coding DNA: TGTGCCAGCAGCTTAGTTGGACAGCCTGGAGAGACCCAGTACTTC.

The chain uses TRBV13 and TRBJ1-2; D not certain. V lost 4 bases and J lost 2, with 11 bases in between. The CDR3 extends over 14 amino acids. Looked up from germline, CDR1 is PRHDT and CDR2 is FYEKMQ (reference sequence). Here the CDR3 DNA reads TGTGCCAGCAGCTCCGTCGGGAGAAACTATGGCTACACCTTC. Protein: CASSSVGRNYGYTF.

This clone has only one observation. The CDR3 DNA sequence: TGTGCCAGCAGCTTAGATTGGGCCGGGGAGCTGTTTTTT. Residues: CASSLDWAGELFF. The genes are TRBV7-7 and TRBJ2-2; no reliable D call. The CDR3 is made up of 13 amino acids. Deletions cut 1 base from V and 6 bases from J, with 6 bases between. CDR1 is SSHAT, CDR2 FNYEAQ, per germline (reference sequence).

The chain links TRBV19 to TRBJ2-7; D is undetermined. Trimming took 3 bases from V and 3 from J, leaving 12 bases between them. The CDR3 loop spans 14 amino acids. Per the germline V gene, CDR1 is LNHDA and CDR2 is SQIVND (reference sequence). Written as DNA, the CDR3 is TGTGCCAGTAGTATCCCTGGCAGATTCTACGAGCAGTACTTC. Amino acids: CASSIPGRFYEQYF.

CDR3 coding DNA: TGTGCCAGCAGCTTCGGACAGGGTGGCGAGCAGTACTTC. Translated: CASSFGQGGEQYF. The chain is built from TRBV11-3 and TRBJ2-7; 8 bases agree with TRBD1. The germline CDR1 and CDR2 sequences are SGHNT and YENEEA. The V gene end was trimmed by 3 bases and the J gene end by 6 bases; junction bases not matched to a gene: 4. The CDR3 extends over 13 amino acids.